The clone carrying this T cell receptor beta chain was recorded a few times. The antigen is unknown. This sample stems from a study of early T cells in non-severe SARS-CoV-2 infection. Study background: The study sequenced bulk RNA from unsorted whole blood, with chains unpaired.

Study outcomes and limitations: Private and CD4 specificities were missed by VDJdb matching, which favored anti-spike CD8 responses.

Unique molecular identifiers tagged individual cDNA molecules. From the 5' RACE reads, TCRdb called clonotypes with MiXCR, one entry per CDR3 protein. The sample has tens of thousands of distinct CDR3 sequences, less than 8.5% seen once. Sequences were obtained from whole blood. The clonotype was recovered from an adult who was a healthcare worker with PCR-confirmed SARS-CoV-2 infection or an uninfected control (not recorded which).

As DNA, the CDR3 is TGTGCCAGCTCAGGGACTCGCACAGATACGCAGTATTTT. Protein sequence: CASSGTRTDTQYF. The V gene is TRBV18, the J gene TRBJ2-3; tentative D call: TRBD2 (6 bases). V was trimmed by 5 bases and J by 1 base, leaving 7 bases between them. The CDR3 totals 13 residues. Germline assignment: CDR1 KGHSH and CDR2 LQKENI.